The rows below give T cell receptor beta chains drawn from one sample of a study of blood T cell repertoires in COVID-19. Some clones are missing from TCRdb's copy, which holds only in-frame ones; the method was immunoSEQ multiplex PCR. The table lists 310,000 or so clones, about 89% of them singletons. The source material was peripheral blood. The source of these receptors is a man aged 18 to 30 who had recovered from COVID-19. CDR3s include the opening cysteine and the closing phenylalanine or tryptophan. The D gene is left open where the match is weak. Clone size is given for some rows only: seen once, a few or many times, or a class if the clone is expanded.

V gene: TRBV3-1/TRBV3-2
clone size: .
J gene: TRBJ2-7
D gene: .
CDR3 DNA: TGTGCCAGCAGCCAAGTAGAGGGTATCGAGCAGTACTTC
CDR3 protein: CASSQVEGIEQYF

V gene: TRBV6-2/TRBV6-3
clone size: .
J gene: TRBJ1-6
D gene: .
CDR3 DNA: TGTGCCAGCAGTTATCAGGTCGGTAATTCACCCCTCCACTTT
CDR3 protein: CASSYQVGNSPLHF

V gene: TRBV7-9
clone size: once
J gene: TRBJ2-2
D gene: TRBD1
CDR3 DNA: TGTGCCAGCAGGGGACAGGGGTGGACCGGGGAGCTGTTTTTT
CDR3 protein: CASRGQGWTGELFF

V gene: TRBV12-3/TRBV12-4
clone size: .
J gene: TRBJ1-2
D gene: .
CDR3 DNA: TGTGCCAGCACCAACAGGAACTATGGCTACACCTTC
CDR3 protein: CASTNRNYGYTF

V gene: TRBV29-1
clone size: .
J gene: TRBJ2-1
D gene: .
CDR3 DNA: TGCAGCGTTGAGGGTGGCGGGGATGAGCAGTTCTTC
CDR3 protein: CSVEGGGDEQFF

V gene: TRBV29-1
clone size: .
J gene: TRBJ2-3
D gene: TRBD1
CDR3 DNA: TGCAGCGACAGACAGGGTTCTACGGTAGATACGCAGTATTTT
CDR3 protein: CSDRQGSTVDTQYF

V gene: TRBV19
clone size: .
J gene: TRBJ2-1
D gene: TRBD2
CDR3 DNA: TGTGCCAGTAGTATGACTAGCGGGAGTAGGAATGAGCAGTTCTTC
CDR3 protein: CASSMTSGSRNEQFF

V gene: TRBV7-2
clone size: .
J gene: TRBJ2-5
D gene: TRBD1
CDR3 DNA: TGTGCCAGCAGCTTACCCAGACAGGGGGGAATAGAGACCCAGTACTTC
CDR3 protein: CASSLPRQGGIETQYF

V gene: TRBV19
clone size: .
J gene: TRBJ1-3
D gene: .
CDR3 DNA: TGTGCCAGTAGTCCGGGGAGCTCTGGAAACACCATATATTTT
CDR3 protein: CASSPGSSGNTIYF

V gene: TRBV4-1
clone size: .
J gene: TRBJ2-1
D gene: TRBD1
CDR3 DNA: TGCGCCAGCAGCCAGACCAGGGGGCTTGGGGATGAGCAGTTCTTC
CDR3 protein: CASSQTRGLGDEQFF

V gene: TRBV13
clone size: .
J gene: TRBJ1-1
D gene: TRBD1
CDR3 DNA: TGTGCCAGCAGCTTAGGACAGGGGGCGCGTGGCACTGAAGCTTTCTTT
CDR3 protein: CASSLGQGARGTEAFF

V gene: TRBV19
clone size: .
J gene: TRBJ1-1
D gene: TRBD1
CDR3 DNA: TGTGCCAGTAGTGGGGGGAGACAGGGGCCCATGAACACTGAAGCTTTCTTT
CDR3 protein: CASSGGRQGPMNTEAFF

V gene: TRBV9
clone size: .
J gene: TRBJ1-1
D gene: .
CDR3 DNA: TGTGCCAGCAGCGTAACGGGATCAAGCACTGAAGCTTTCTTT
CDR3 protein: CASSVTGSSTEAFF

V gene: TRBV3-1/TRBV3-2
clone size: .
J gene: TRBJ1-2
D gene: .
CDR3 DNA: TGTGCCAGCAGCCGAGGTGACCGAAACTATGGCTACACCTTC
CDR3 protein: CASSRGDRNYGYTF

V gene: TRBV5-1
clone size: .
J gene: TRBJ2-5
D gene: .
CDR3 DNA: TGCGCCAGCAGCGTCTCAGGAGAGACCCAGTACTTC
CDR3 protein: CASSVSGETQYF

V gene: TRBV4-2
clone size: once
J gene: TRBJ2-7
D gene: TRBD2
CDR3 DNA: TGTGCCAGCAGCCACGGTAGCGGGAGGTCGCTCGAGCAGTACTTC
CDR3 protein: CASSHGSGRSLEQYF

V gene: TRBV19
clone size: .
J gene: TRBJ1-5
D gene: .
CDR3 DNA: TGTGCCAGTAGTTCCCAGAACAGCAATCAGCCCCAGCATTTT
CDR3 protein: CASSSQNSNQPQHF

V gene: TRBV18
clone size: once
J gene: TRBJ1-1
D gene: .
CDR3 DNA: TGTGCCAGCTCACCAAACAGGAACACTGAAGCTTTCTTT
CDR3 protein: CASSPNRNTEAFF

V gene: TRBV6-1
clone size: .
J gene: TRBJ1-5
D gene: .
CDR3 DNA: TGTGCCAGCAGTGAAATTAATTCGAAAGGGGCAGGCCAGCCCCAGCATTTT
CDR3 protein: CASSEINSKGAGQPQHF

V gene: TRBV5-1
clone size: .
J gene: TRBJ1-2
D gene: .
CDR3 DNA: TGCGCCAGCAGCCGGCAGGGTAACTATGGCTACACCTTC
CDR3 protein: CASSRQGNYGYTF

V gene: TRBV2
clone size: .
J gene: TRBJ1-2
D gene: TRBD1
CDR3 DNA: TGTGCCAGCAGTGACAGGGGGATCGATGGCTACACCTTC
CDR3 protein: CASSDRGIDGYTF

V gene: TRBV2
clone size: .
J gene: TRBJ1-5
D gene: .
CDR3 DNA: TGTGCCAGCAGTGAAGTCAGGGTCGAGTATAGCAATCAGCCCCAGCATTTT
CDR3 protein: CASSEVRVEYSNQPQHF

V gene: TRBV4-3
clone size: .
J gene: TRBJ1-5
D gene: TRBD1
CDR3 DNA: TGCGCCAGCAGCCAAGGTACAGGGGACCCTTATCAGCCCCAGCATTTT
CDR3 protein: CASSQGTGDPYQPQHF

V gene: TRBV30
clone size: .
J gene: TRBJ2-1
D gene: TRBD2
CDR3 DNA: TGTGCCTGGAGTGCTGGACTAGCGGCAGCTAAGCAGTTCTTC
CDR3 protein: CAWSAGLAAAKQFF

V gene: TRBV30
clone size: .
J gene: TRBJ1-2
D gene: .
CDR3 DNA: TGTGCCTGGAGTGTATCAGGGGCCGGTGGCTACACCTTC
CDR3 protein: CAWSVSGAGGYTF

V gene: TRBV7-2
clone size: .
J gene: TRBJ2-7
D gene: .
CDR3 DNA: TGTGCCAGCAGCTCGGGACTGGGCTACGAGCAGTACTTC
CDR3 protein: CASSSGLGYEQYF

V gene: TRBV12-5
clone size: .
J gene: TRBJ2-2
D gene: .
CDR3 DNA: TGTGCTAGTGGTTTGAAACAGGGCAACACCGGGGAGCTGTTTTTT
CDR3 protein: CASGLKQGNTGELFF

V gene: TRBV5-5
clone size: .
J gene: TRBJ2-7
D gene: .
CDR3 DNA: TGTGCCAGCAGCTTGCCCTCTTCCTACGAGCAGTACTTC
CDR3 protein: CASSLPSSYEQYF

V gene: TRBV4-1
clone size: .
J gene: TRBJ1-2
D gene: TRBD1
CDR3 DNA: TGCGCCAGCAGCCAAGGAGGGGGCATCAACTATGGCTACACCTTC
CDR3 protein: CASSQGGGINYGYTF

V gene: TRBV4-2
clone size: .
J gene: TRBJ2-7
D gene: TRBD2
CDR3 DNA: TGTGCCAGCAGCCAAGAACCATCTAGCGGGAGGGCCTGGGAGCAGTACTTC
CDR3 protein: CASSQEPSSGRAWEQYF

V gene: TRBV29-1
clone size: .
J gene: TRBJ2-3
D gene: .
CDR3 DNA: TGCAGCGTTGCACTAGAAACGCAGTATTTT
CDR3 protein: CSVALETQYF

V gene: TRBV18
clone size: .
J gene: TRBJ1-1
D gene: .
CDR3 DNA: TGTGCCAGCTCACCAGAGATCAGGGCGACTGAAGCTTTCTTT
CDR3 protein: CASSPEIRATEAFF

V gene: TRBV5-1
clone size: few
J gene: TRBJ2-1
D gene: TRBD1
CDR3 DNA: TGCGCCAGCAGCCCCGGAGGGACAGGGAGGAATGAGCAGTTCTTC
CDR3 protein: CASSPGGTGRNEQFF

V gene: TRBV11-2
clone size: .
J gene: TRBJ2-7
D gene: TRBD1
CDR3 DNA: TGTGCCAGCAGCGATACCGGGACAGGCTACGAGCAGTACTTC
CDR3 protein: CASSDTGTGYEQYF

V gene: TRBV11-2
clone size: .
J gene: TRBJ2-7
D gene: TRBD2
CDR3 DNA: TGTGCCAGCAGCGCATACCTAGCGGGGGGGCACTACGAGCAGTACTTC
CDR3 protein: CASSAYLAGGHYEQYF

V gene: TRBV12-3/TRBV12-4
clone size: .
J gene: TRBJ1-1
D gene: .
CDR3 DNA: TGTGCCAGCAGCCCGAGGGGAGGTACTGAAGCTTTCTTT
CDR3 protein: CASSPRGGTEAFF

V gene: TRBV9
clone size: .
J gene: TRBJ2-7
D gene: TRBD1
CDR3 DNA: TGTGCCAGCAGCGCCCTCCCGGGACAGACGTACGAGCAGTACTTC
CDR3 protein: CASSALPGQTYEQYF

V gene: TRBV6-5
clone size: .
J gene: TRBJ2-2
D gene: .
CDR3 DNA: TGTGCCAGCAGATTACAGGGTAGGATAACCGGGGAGCTGTTTTTT
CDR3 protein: CASRLQGRITGELFF

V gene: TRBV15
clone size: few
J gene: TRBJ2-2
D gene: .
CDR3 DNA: TGTGCCACCAGCAGAGAAGCAGGGATGGCCGGGGAGCTGTTTTTT
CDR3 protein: CATSREAGMAGELFF

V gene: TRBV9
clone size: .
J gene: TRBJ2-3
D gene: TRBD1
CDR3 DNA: TGTGCCAGCAGCGTAGGAGGACAGGGTCATACGCAGTATTTT
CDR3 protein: CASSVGGQGHTQYF

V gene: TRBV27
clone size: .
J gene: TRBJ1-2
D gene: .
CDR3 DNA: TGTGCCAGCAGTTTATCTCAGTCCTATGGCTACACCTTC
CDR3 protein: CASSLSQSYGYTF

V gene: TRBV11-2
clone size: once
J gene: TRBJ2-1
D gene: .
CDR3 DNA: TGTGCCAGCAGCTACGTCAGAGAAGCGAATGAGCAGTTCTTC
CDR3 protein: CASSYVREANEQFF

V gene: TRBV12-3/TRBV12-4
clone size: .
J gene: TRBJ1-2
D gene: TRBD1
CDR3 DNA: TGTGCCAGCAGTTCTCGACAGGGAAGGGGCTACACCTTC
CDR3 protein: CASSSRQGRGYTF

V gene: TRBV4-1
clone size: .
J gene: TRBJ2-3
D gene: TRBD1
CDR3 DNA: TGCGCCAGCAGCCTACGGACAGGGAGAGATACGCAGTATTTT
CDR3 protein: CASSLRTGRDTQYF